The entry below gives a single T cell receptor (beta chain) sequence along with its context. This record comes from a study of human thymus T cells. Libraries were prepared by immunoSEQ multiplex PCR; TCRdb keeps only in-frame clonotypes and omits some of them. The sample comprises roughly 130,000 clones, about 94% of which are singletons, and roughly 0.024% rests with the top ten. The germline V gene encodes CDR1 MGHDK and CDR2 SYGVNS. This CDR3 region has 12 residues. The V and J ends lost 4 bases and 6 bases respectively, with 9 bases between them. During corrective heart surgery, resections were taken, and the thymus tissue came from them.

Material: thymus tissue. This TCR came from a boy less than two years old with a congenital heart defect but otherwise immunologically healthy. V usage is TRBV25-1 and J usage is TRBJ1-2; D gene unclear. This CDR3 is CASSVGGDGYTF. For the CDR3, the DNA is TGTGCCAGCAGTGTTGGTGGGGATGGCTACACCTTC.